This TCR beta chain was obtained from a study of identical twins (dated by TCRdb to between 2015 and 2016). Study-wide context: To test whether fetal clonotypes persist, the study used deep sequencing on TCR alpha and beta repertoires from monozygotic twins, unrelated adults of various ages, and cord blood. To rule out contamination, the twin experiments were replicated at different times with different library preparation protocols.

Every donor in the study was a healthy Caucasian. Three unrelated non-twin adults were also sequenced: a male aged 18 to 30, a male aged 50 to 60 and a female aged 50 to 60. Using Miltenyi CD45RO+ enrichment and human naive T-cell isolation kits, memory (CD45RO+) and naive T cells were isolated from PBMC. General findings and caveats noted by the study authors: Invariant T cells such as MAIT and iNKT could partly confound zero-insertion analyses, although diverse VJ usage argued against such confounding for most clonotypes. Abundant cord blood beta clonotypes carried fewer insertions; young adult naive repertoires showed a weaker similar trend, while memory repertoires showed none. Because the same donors could not be followed over many years, the conclusions depended on cross-sectional statistical analysis. Out-of-frame TCR alpha sharing in monozygotic twins was systematically underestimated by recombination models, whereas sharing between unrelated individuals was in agreement with the recombination models. Excess twin sharing in beta out-of-frame sequences was weaker because fewer shared sequences lowered the signal-to-noise ratio. Compared with coincidental sharing between unrelated individuals, out-of-frame TCR alpha sequences shared between twins had an excess of sequences with low generation probability.

Libraries were constructed by 5' RACE. These reads were obtained on an Illumina HiSeq 2000. A universal primer binding site was introduced by template switching, and a unique molecular identifier was present in the final cDNA, enabling accurate counting of TCR cDNA molecules. Specific primers in the conserved constant-segment region were used to synthesize first-strand cDNA for the TCR alpha and beta chains. To control for contamination, every cDNA library was double barcoded, receiving both a SMART-Mk sample barcode and Illumina barcodes. Two successive PCR steps introduced TruSeq adapter sequences along with Illumina sample barcodes. TCR alpha and beta cDNA libraries were sequenced on the Illumina HiSeq platform with custom primers. The authors' pipeline ran thus. Unique molecular identifiers were extracted from raw reads with MiGEC, and CDR3 positions were determined with MiXCR. For each individual, recombination models were inferred using an EM algorithm with the repgenHMM and IGoR tools. The tcR package in R was used for shared clonotype analysis, with sharing normalized by the product of cloneset sizes. To study raw recombination without the effects of thymic and clonal selection, out-of-frame nonproductive sequences were analyzed. Starting from the raw public reads, TCRdb applied fastp trimming at Q25, assembled clones with MiXCR and retained in-frame beta chains. When rows share a CDR3 protein, they turn into one entry using the most common DNA and genes. TCRdb's processing, not the authors' own work, is the source of the V and J calls. Within this sample are a few hundred thousand distinct CDR3 sequences, with roughly 10% of them counted one time only. The ten largest clones capture over 7% of the sample.

Concerning this clonotype itself: This clone's antigen is unknown. One end of the junction fails to match germline, which may point to a read error.

The CDR3 numbers 14 residues from cysteine through phenylalanine. Of the read, only the CDR3 DNA is kept; its 42 bases are in frame from base 1. CDR1 and CDR2 were assigned from the germline V gene (reference sequence) as MNHEY and SMNVEV. Recombination linked TRBV27 to TRBJ2-1; tentative D gene TRBD1, with 5 bases matching. The sequenced material came from naive T cells sorted from blood. Taken with the paper, the label for cell subset or site translates to: cells isolated with a human naive T-cell isolation kit. This receptor was obtained from a woman aged 45-60 years in good health. The CDR3 corresponds to CASSLTVRYNEQFF. The bases are TGTGCCAGTAGTTTGACAGTTCGTTACAATGAGCAGTTCTTC.